This T cell receptor (beta chain) comes out of a study of blood T cell repertoires in COVID-19. Looking at the study overall: Sites in the United States, Italy and Spain provided acute and convalescent COVID-19 samples. T cells, B-cell-depleted T cells, or PBMCs provided the cDNA or gDNA that served as material.

Germline CDR1 and CDR2: LNHDA and SQIVND (reference sequence). The CDR3 extends over 16 amino acids. The germline V and J ends were trimmed by 3 bases and 5 bases, with 17 bases remaining between them. Seattle-derived patients entered the study during active infection and were followed longitudinally. Original processing notes: Amplification with reference gene primers provided the estimates of nucleated cell counts. Sequenced by immunoSEQ multiplex PCR; TCRdb stores in-frame clones only, minus some. From that table come the V and J calls and clone size; the DNA was used to work out D and trimming. The table lists fewer than 450,000 clones, 80% to 90% of them singletons.

This clonotype was obtained from a woman aged 50 to 60 with COVID-19, enrolled during active disease. The sample comprised peripheral blood. The V gene is TRBV19, the J gene TRBJ1-5; D is unresolved. The CDR3 DNA follows: TGTGCCAGTAGTATTGGATGGGCCCTTACCTATCAGCCCCAGCATTTT. It specifies CASSIGWALTYQPQHF.